The 18 T cell receptor beta chains reported below all come from one sample, sequenced in a study of CD8 T cells in Susac syndrome. RNA was extracted with the RNeasy kit, and a quantity of roughly 0.5 to 1 ug was reverse transcribed using random hexamers. TCRdb re-analysed the immunoSEQ multiplex PCR reads in MiXCR, keeping a single row per CDR3 protein. Of some 100,000 distinct CDR3 sequences listed, more than 85% are singletons. The sequenced material came from CD4+ T cells from PBMCs. The origin of the receptors is a human donor with multiple sclerosis.

This clonotype was detected only once. The chain carries TRBV9 and TRBJ1-1, with D possibly being TRBD1 (5 bases). The CDR3 is 14 residues long. The V and J ends lost 4 bases and 0 bases respectively, with 10 bases between them. Germline loops: CDR1 SGDLS, CDR2 YYNGEE. The CDR3 region has the DNA TGTGCCAGCAGCCACGGACAACTGAACACTGAAGCTTTCTTT. Encoded protein: CASSHGQLNTEAFF.

The chain has TRBV6-5 and TRBJ2-5; 7 bases match TRBD1. J lost 5 bases, V lost 2 bases, and 14 bases had no gene match. Looked up from germline, CDR1 is MNHEY and CDR2 is SVGAGI. There are 17 residues in the CDR3. For the CDR3, the DNA is TGTGCCAGCAGTTACCCCAGTACGGGACAGTTTGGCGAGACCCAGTACTTC. This translates into CASSYPSTGQFGETQYF.

The rearrangement links TRBV5-1 to TRBJ2-2; D is unresolved. The CDR3 covers 14 residues. CDR1 is SGHRS and CDR2 is YFSETQ in the germline V gene. Trimming stripped 4 bases from V and 4 bases from J, with 11 bases between. CDR3 protein: CASSTTQVTGELFF. CDR3 bases: TGCGCCAGCAGCACCACTCAGGTCACCGGGGAGCTGTTTTTT.

The rearrangement uses TRBV7-9 and TRBJ2-1; maybe TRBD2 (5 bases). The CDR3 runs to 14 residues. Per germline, CDR1 SEHNR and CDR2 FQNEAQ (reference sequence). The V gene lost 6 bases and the J gene lost 7 bases, with 16 bases spanning the gap. The CDR3 DNA reads as TGTGCCAGCAGTACAAACCCGGGGTCGAATGAGCAGTTCTTC. Amino acid sequence: CASSTNPGSNEQFF.

The chain couples TRBV7-8 to TRBJ2-5; D unresolved. Germline CDR1 and CDR2: SGHVS and FQNEAQ. V was pared by 6 bases and J by 0 bases, with 11 bases between. CDR3 length: 14 amino acids. DNA of the CDR3: TGTGCCAGCAGGTCGCTCCGAGACCAAGAGACCCAGTACTTC. It specifies CASRSLRDQETQYF.

The chain carries TRBV6-2 or TRBV6-3 and TRBJ1-2; TRBD1 matches at 8 bases. CDR1 MNHEY and CDR2 SVGEGT come from the germline V gene. This CDR3 comprises 17 residues. Losses at the gene ends were 5 bases for V and 8 bases for J; bases not matched to a gene: 19. Here the CDR3 DNA reads TGTGCCAGCAGTAAACTCCTTCCTACGGACAGGGAAGTGGGCTACACCTTC. Its translation is CASSKLLPTDREVGYTF.

The gene calls are TRBV5-1 and TRBJ2-5; the D gene could be TRBD1 or TRBD2 (5 bases each). The CDR3 extends over 15 amino acids. V dropped 0 bases and J dropped 2 bases, with 11 bases sitting between them. Germline V gene sequence: CDR1 SGHRS, CDR2 YFSETQ. CDR3 residues: CASSLGTGPQETQYF. The DNA for the CDR3 is TGCGCCAGCAGCTTGGGTACGGGACCGCAAGAGACCCAGTACTTC.

The rearrangement uses TRBV28 and TRBJ1-1; D gene unclear. The CDR3 extends over 14 amino acids. Germline V CDR1 and CDR2: MDHEN, SYDVKM. The V gene lost 8 bases and the J gene lost 3 bases, with 16 bases spanning the gap. The CDR3 region is CASRSGGFDTEAFF. CDR3 bases: TGTGCCAGCCGCTCCGGAGGCTTCGACACTGAAGCTTTCTTT.

A few counts support this clonotype. V gene TRBV11-2 combines with J gene TRBJ2-7; possible D gene TRBD1, 5 bases. V was pared by 7 bases and J by 5 bases, with 18 bases between. In germline, CDR1 is SGHAT, CDR2 FQNNGV. This CDR3 region has 14 residues. This chain's CDR3 is CASTLRGSDHEQYF. The CDR3 coding sequence is TGTGCCAGCACCCTAAGGGGAAGTGACCACGAGCAGTACTTC.

This chain joins TRBV5-1 and TRBJ2-7, with 11 bases lining up with TRBD1. J was trimmed by 4 bases and V by 0 bases; bases with no gene match: 3. In germline, CDR1 is SGHRS, CDR2 YFSETQ. This CDR3 region has 15 residues. CDR3 in DNA: TGCGCCAGCAGCTTGGTCGGGACAGGGGGGTACGAGCAGTACTTC. Protein product: CASSLVGTGGYEQYF.

V usage is TRBV6-1 and J usage is TRBJ1-5, with unresolved D. The CDR3 is 13 residues long. The V end lost 2 bases, the J end lost 0 bases, and 2 bases lay between the germline ends. CDR1 is MNHNS, CDR2 SASEGT, per germline. CDR3 loop: CASSEYSNQPQHF. CDR3 coding DNA: TGTGCCAGCAGTGAATATAGCAATCAGCCCCAGCATTTT.

This clonotype was detected only a few times. This rearrangement joins TRBV18 to TRBJ1-2; possible D gene TRBD1, 5 bases. CDR3 length equals 13 residues. Per the germline V gene, CDR1 is KGHSH and CDR2 is LQKENI. V was trimmed by 6 bases and J by 4 bases, leaving 12 bases between them. In DNA form, the CDR3 reads TGTGCCAGCTCGCCCGGGACGGCCTATGGCTACACCTTC. Residues: CASSPGTAYGYTF.

V usage is TRBV9 and J usage is TRBJ1-3; no clear D gene. V was cut by 4 bases and J by 2 bases, with 10 bases left in between. The CDR3 loop spans 14 amino acids. Looked up from germline, CDR1 is SGDLS and CDR2 is YYNGEE. DNA of the CDR3: TGTGCCAGCAGCCCCCGAACCCCTGGAAACACCATATATTTT. Amino acid sequence: CASSPRTPGNTIYF.

This clonotype was observed a single time. This CDR3 reads CASSFRRTDTQYF. The CDR3 coding sequence is TGTGCCAGCAGCTTCCGTCGCACAGATACGCAGTATTTT. This chain joins TRBV13 and TRBJ2-3, with no clear D. Germline V gives CDR1 PRHDT, CDR2 FYEKMQ (reference sequence). The CDR3 extends over 13 amino acids. V gave up 3 bases and J gave up 1 base, with 5 bases separating them.

The chain links TRBV2 to TRBJ2-3; no clear D gene. The CDR3 is 13 amino acids. Trimming cost V 7 bases and J 1 base, with 9 bases left between them. CDR1 SNHLY and CDR2 FYNNEI come from the germline V gene. The CDR3 is CASNLRGTDTQYF. DNA for the CDR3: TGTGCCAGCAACTTGCGCGGCACAGATACGCAGTATTTT.

This chain connects TRBV9 to TRBJ1-3; 10 bases map to TRBD1. Looked up from germline, CDR1 is SGDLS and CDR2 is YYNGEE. CDR3 length equals 19 residues. The junction had 11 bases not matched to a gene; V was cut back by 2 bases and J by 0 bases. The CDR3 region has the DNA TGTGCCAGCAGCGTCTACGGGACAGGGGACCTTAGCTCTGGAAACACCATATATTTT. This translates into CASSVYGTGDLSSGNTIYF.

The CDR3 reads CASSVGTLWLTSSSTDTQYF. In DNA, the CDR3 is TGTGCCAGCAGCGTGGGGACCCTGTGGCTAACCTCTTCTAGCACAGATACGCAGTATTTT. This chain uses TRBV9 with TRBJ2-3; D may correspond to TRBD1 or TRBD2 (5 bases each). CDR3 length equals 20 residues. Germline V lookup: CDR1 SGDLS, CDR2 YYNGEE. V was clipped by 2 bases and J by 0 bases, with 25 bases between them.

This chain connects TRBV3-1 to TRBJ2-7; D perhaps matches TRBD1 (6 bases). The CDR3 contains 14 residues. Germline V gene data show CDR1 as LGHDT and CDR2 as YNNKEL (reference sequence). V was pared by 4 bases and J by 6 bases, with 16 bases between. CDR3 protein: CASSPNTGSAEQYF. The DNA of the CDR3 is TGTGCCAGCAGCCCGAACACAGGGTCTGCCGAGCAGTACTTC.